Listed below are T cell receptor beta chains from one sample, sequenced in a study of cytomegalovirus exposure and HLA in healthy donors. Generated by immunoSEQ multiplex PCR, the TCRdb table keeps only in-frame clones and is missing some. The table has 150,000 to 200,000 clones, around 83% seen once; the top ten hold around 1.6%. Sequencing input: PBMCs. These receptors all come from a man aged 35-49 years in good health and CMV-seropositive. Both conserved end residues are part of each CDR3. A D gene is named only where the DNA matches it firmly. Expanded clones are given a class, and other clones once, few, many or no size at all.

j_gene | abundance | len | v_gene | d_gene | CDR3nt | CDR3aa
TRBJ1-1 | few | 13 | TRBV4-3 | NA | TGCGCCAGCAGCCAGGGGGCATTCACTGAAGCTTTCTTT | CASSQGAFTEAFF
TRBJ1-2 | NA | 14 | TRBV11-2 | TRBD1 | TGTGCCAGCAGCCCGGACAGGGGGGGCTATGGCTACACCTTC | CASSPDRGGYGYTF
TRBJ1-5 | NA | 15 | TRBV27 | TRBD1 | TGTGCCAGCAGTTTGAACTGGGACAGGAATCAGCCCCAGCATTTT | CASSLNWDRNQPQHF
TRBJ2-7 | NA | 14 | TRBV6-1 | TRBD2 | TGTGCCAGCAGCAGGCTAGCGGGAGCCCACGAGCAGTACTTC | CASSRLAGAHEQYF
TRBJ2-1 | once | 14 | TRBV10-1 | NA | TGCGCCAGCAGTGAGTCGGGGGACAACAATGAGCAGTTCTTC | CASSESGDNNEQFF
TRBJ2-7 | few | 16 | TRBV5-1 | TRBD2 | TGCGCCAGCAGCACTCCCGGGACTAGCGTAGGACGGGAGCAGTACTTC | CASSTPGTSVGREQYF
TRBJ2-1 | NA | 11 | TRBV7-2 | NA | TGTGCCAGCAGCTCATGGACAGAGCAGTTCTTC | CASSSWTEQFF
TRBJ2-1 | NA | 14 | TRBV19 | NA | TGTGCCAGTAGGGGACTCCCGTATTACAATGAGCAGTTCTTC | CASRGLPYYNEQFF
TRBJ2-7 | NA | 16 | TRBV7-6 | NA | TGTGCCAGCAGCTTAGTTAGTGGGGGCAGAACCTACGAGCAGTACTTC | CASSLVSGGRTYEQYF
TRBJ2-3 | NA | 11 | TRBV5-4 | NA | TGTGCCAGCAGCTATAGTGATACGCAGTATTTT | CASSYSDTQYF
TRBJ2-4 | once | 17 | TRBV4-2 | NA | TGTGCCAGCAGCCAAGGTTTGGGGCAACTAGCCAAAAACATTCAGTACTTC | CASSQGLGQLAKNIQYF
TRBJ2-7 | NA | 14 | TRBV5-1 | NA | TGCGCCAGCAGCTTAGCAGGGGGGTTCTACGAGCAGTACTTC | CASSLAGGFYEQYF
TRBJ2-1 | NA | 16 | TRBV28 | TRBD2 | TGTGCCAGCAGTTTATTAGTCCAGCGGGAGGGCGATGAGCAGTTCTTC | CASSLLVQREGDEQFF
TRBJ1-1 | once | 14 | TRBV7-6 | NA | TGTGCCAGCAGCCGCCCGGGGGGGAACACTGAAGCTTTCTTT | CASSRPGGNTEAFF
TRBJ1-5 | NA | 16 | TRBV28 | NA | TGTGCCAGCAGTTCTCCTACAGGGAAGCTCGGTCAGCCCCAGCATTTT | CASSSPTGKLGQPQHF
TRBJ1-1 | NA | 14 | TRBV6-5 | NA | TGTGCCAGCAGTTACTCCCTTGGAGGGGGGGGAGCTTTCTTT | CASSYSLGGGGAFF
TRBJ1-2 | NA | 15 | TRBV25-1 | TRBD1 | TGTGCCAGCAGTACTCCTCGGACAGGGGACTATGGCTACACCTTC | CASSTPRTGDYGYTF
TRBJ2-7 | NA | 14 | TRBV5-3 | TRBD2 | TGTGCCAGAAGCTTCCGGACTAGCGGGGCCGAGCAGTACTTC | CARSFRTSGAEQYF
TRBJ2-7 | NA | 17 | TRBV7-9 | TRBD2 | TGTGCCAGCAGCTTAGGGCCCCCCGGGACTAGCCCCCTCGAGCAGTACTTC | CASSLGPPGTSPLEQYF
TRBJ2-6 | NA | 19 | TRBV28 | NA | TGTGCCAGCAGTTTTTACCCGGGACTCTTTAGCTCTGGGGCCAACGTCCTGACTTTC | CASSFYPGLFSSGANVLTF
TRBJ2-7 | few | 15 | TRBV7-6 | TRBD1 | TGTGCCAGCAGCTCGGGACAGGGCCTAGACTACGAGCAGTACTTC | CASSSGQGLDYEQYF
TRBJ2-6 | NA | 19 | TRBV14 | TRBD1 | TGTGCCAGCAGCCCCATGGGACAGGGCGTCCTCTCTGGGGCCAACGTCCTGACTTTC | CASSPMGQGVLSGANVLTF
TRBJ1-2 | NA | 17 | TRBV7-8 | TRBD1 | TGTGCCAGCAGCCGGACAGGGGGGCGTAATGCCAACTATGGCTACACCTTC | CASSRTGGRNANYGYTF
TRBJ1-3 | NA | 15 | TRBV28 | NA | TGTGCCAGCAGCTCCGCGGGACGCTCTGGAAACACCATATATTTT | CASSSAGRSGNTIYF
TRBJ2-7 | NA | 15 | TRBV5-5 | TRBD1 | TGTGCCAGCAGCTTGGCCACAGGGGTTAACTACGAGCAGTACTTC | CASSLATGVNYEQYF
TRBJ2-1 | NA | 12 | TRBV29-1 | NA | TGCAGCCCATACAGGGGGGGCAATGAGCAGTTCTTC | CSPYRGGNEQFF
TRBJ1-1 | NA | 13 | TRBV5-1 | NA | TGCGCCAGCACCTCCCAGGGCTCCGGCGAAGCTTTCTTT | CASTSQGSGEAFF
TRBJ2-1 | NA | 15 | TRBV19 | NA | TGTGCCAGTAGTAGTGAGGGGGATAGATACAATGAGCAGTTCTTC | CASSSEGDRYNEQFF
TRBJ1-4 | NA | 12 | TRBV28 | NA | TGTGCCAGCAACCAGGCGGGCGAAAAACTGTTTTTT | CASNQAGEKLFF